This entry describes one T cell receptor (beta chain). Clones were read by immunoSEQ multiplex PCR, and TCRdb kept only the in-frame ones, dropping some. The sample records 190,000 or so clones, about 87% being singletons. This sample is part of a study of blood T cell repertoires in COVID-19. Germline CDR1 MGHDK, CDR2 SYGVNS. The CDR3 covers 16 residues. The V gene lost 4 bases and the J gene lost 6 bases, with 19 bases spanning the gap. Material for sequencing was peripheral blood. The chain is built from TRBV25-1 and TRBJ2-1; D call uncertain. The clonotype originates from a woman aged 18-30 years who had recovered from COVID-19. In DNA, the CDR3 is TGTGCCAGCAGTGCCCCAGACATCAGCCGTATCAATGAGCAGTTCTTC. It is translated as CASSAPDISRINEQFF.